This T cell receptor (beta chain) emerged from a study of neoadjuvant anti-PD-1 for oral cavity cancer. Study-level background: Most patients had three to four biweekly doses of 3 mg/kg nivolumab before resection. Patients without progression got a fourth dose around day 43. Findings and limits, study-wide: Only three patients per response group were TCR-analyzed; validation needed.

Sequencing was performed with immunoSEQ multiplex PCR; in TCRdb, only in-frame clones are kept and a portion is missing. The sample has about 79,000 clones; approximately 82% are singletons. The germline CDR1 and CDR2 sequences are SGHTA and FQGTGA. V was trimmed by 3 bases and J by 1 base, leaving 10 bases between them. This CDR3 spans 16 amino acids. To note about this clone: Its matching antigen is unknown.

The source material was PBMCs, sampled before nivolumab (anti-PD-1) treatment. The TCR originated in a person aged 35 to 85 with oral cavity squamous cell carcinoma. V and J are TRBV7-3 and TRBJ2-6; weak D call: TRBD1 (6 bases). DNA for the CDR3: TGTGCCAGCAGCTTCGGCAGGGGTTCTGGGGCCAACGTCCTGACTTTC. This translates into CASSFGRGSGANVLTF.